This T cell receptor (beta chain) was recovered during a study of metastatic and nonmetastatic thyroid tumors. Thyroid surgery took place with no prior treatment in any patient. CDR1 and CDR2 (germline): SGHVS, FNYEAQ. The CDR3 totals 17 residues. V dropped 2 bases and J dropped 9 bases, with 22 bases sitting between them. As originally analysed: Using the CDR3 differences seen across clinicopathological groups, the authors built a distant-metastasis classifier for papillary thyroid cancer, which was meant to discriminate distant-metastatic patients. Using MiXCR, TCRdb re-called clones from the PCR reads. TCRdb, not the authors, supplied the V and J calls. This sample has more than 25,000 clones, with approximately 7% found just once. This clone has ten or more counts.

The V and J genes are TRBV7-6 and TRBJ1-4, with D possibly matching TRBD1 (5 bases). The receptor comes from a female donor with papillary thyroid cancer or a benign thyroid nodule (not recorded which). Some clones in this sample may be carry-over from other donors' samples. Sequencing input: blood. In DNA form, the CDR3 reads TGTGCCAGCAGCTTACGTCCCGGGGCCACCTCGGGGCAAAAACTGTTTTTT. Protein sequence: CASSLRPGATSGQKLFF.